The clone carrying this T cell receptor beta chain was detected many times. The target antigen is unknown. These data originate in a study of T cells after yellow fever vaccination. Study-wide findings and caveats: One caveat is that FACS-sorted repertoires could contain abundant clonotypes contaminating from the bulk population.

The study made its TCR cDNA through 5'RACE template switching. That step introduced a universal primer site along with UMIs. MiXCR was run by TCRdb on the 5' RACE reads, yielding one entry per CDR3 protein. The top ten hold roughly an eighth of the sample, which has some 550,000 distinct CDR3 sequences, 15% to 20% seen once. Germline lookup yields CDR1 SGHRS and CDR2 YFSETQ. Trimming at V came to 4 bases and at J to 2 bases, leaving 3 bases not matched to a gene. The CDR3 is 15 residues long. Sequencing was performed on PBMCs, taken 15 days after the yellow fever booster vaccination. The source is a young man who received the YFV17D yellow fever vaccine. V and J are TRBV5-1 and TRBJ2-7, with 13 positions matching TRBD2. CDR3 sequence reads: CASSTGTSGTYEQYF. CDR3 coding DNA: TGCGCCAGCAGCACCGGGACTAGCGGGACCTACGAGCAGTACTTC.